This T cell receptor (beta chain) was obtained from a study of T cells expressing NK-cell markers (dated by TCRdb to the early 2020s). Context from the whole study: Seven to nine donors provided sorted CD3+CD56+NKG2C+, CD3+CD56+NKG2C- and CD3+CD56-NKG2C+ T-cell subsets, whose TCR beta-chain repertoires were profiled. Among the eight sequenced donors, only one was HCMV-seronegative, while the other seven were HCMV-seropositive. All eight donors whose samples were sequenced were randomly selected healthy volunteers, three of them men and five women. Illumina HiSeq 2000/2500, MiSeq or NextSeq was used to sequence libraries as 2 x 150 bp reads.

From the cysteine through the phenylalanine, the CDR3 covers 16 amino acids. Only the protein is available. HCMV-specific IgG was detected in serum with a commercial ELISA kit to determine HCMV serostatus. Ficoll density gradient centrifugation was used to isolate peripheral blood mononuclear cells from blood. Beyond this particular receptor, the publication reports: In six donors, the dominant CD3+CD56+NKG2C+ clonotypes were found to rank among the top 10 CD8+ clonotypes and to make up roughly 1.0-8% of CD8+ T cells. Whether the expanded NKG2C-expressing T cell clones were specific for HCMV antigens was left unclear. Those dominant clonotypes were again the most abundant among CD3+CD56-NKG2C+ cells in a handful of donors, at roughly 25-60.1%.

As for this clonotype: Its target antigen remains unknown.

Sequencing took place on an Illumina HiSeq 2000. 5'RACE template switching, by which a universal primer site and unique molecular identifiers were added, was used to make TCR beta cDNA libraries. Priming for cDNA synthesis came from the TCR beta constant segment, and two successive PCR amplification steps followed. In the authors' own workflow: MIGEC was used to demultiplex reads and group reads by UMI, and MiTCR was used to assemble and quantify clonotypes. To exclude erroneous sequences, any TCR cDNA sequence not supported by at least two reads was discarded. The tcR package was used for downstream repertoire analysis, and clonotypes were matched between fractions using CDR3 nucleotide sequence together with V segment. VDJmatch was used to annotate antigen specificity against VDJdb, with one amino acid substitution in CDR3 allowed. The reads were reprocessed in TCRdb, with one entry per CDR3 protein sequence and no accompanying DNA. The V and J calls were determined by TCRdb, not by the authors. The sample's clone listing holds some 390,000 distinct CDR3 sequences. The top ten clonotypes cover roughly 10% of the sample.

The chain links TRBV12-3 or TRBV12-4 with TRBJ2-1; TCRdb calls TRBD2, which cannot be checked without DNA. This receptor was taken from a woman aged 45 to 65 in good health. Donor details come from another sample of the same person, matched by shared clones. Sequencing was done on a sample of blood T cells: a sorted CD56 or NKG2C T cell subset, CD4+ or CD8+ T cells, or bulk PBMC T cells (not recorded which). CDR3 loop: CASSLIRTSGSDEQFF.